One sample yielded the 17 T cell receptor beta chains listed below, sequenced in a study of T cells in Graves' hyperthyroidism and ophthalmopathy. Amplification targeted TCR beta CDR3 regions from RNA transcripts. First-round RT-PCR targeting the TCR CDR3 was performed with the HTBI primer set. TCRdb re-called the multiplex PCR reads through MiXCR, storing one row per CDR3 protein. The table lists around 690,000 distinct CDR3 sequences, around 16% of them singletons. Sequencing input: blood. The receptors were gathered from a man over 45 with Graves' hyperthyroidism.

At least ten counts were recorded for this clonotype. The chain links TRBV28 to TRBJ2-5; 10 nucleotides match TRBD2. V gave up 5 bases and J gave up 4 bases; unmatched junction bases: 7. Germline values: CDR1 MDHEN, CDR2 SYDVKM. CDR3 length: 15 residues. The CDR3 bases are TGTGCCAGCAGTCTAGAGGGACTAGCGTTAGAGACCCAGTACTTC. Translation gives CASSLEGLALETQYF.

There are many counts of this clonotype. The chain couples TRBV28 to TRBJ2-3; TRBD2 is a possible D gene (6 bases). The V gene lost 4 bases and the J gene lost 5 bases, with 19 bases spanning the gap. The CDR3 spans 16 residues. The germline CDR1 and CDR2 sequences are MDHEN and SYDVKM. CDR3 sequence: CASSSLTSNTLDTQYF. CDR3 in DNA: TGTGCCAGCAGTTCCCTGACTAGTAATACCCTAGATACGCAGTATTTT.

The V gene is TRBV4-1, the J gene TRBJ2-7; either TRBD1 or TRBD2 may fit D (6 bases each). Between the trimmed V and J ends, which lost 0 bases and 3 bases, there was a span of 9 bases. Germline V gene lookup returns CDR1 MGHRA and CDR2 YSYEKL. CDR3 length: 14 residues. CDR3 sequence reads: CASSQEEGGYEQYF. For the CDR3, the DNA is TGCGCCAGCAGCCAAGAAGAGGGGGGCTACGAGCAGTACTTC.

This clonotype has just a few counts. The rearrangement uses TRBV6-6 and TRBJ1-2; D gene uncertain. The germline V gene encodes CDR1 MNHNY and CDR2 SVGAGI (reference sequence). The CDR3 length is 13 residues. Trimming took off 0 bases at V and 4 bases at J, with 6 bases between the two ends. In DNA, the CDR3 is TGTGCCAGCAGTTACTCGGGCACCTATGGCTACACCTTC. Translating gives CASSYSGTYGYTF.

The chain carries TRBV27 and TRBJ1-5; D remains unclear. Germline V lookup: CDR1 MNHEY, CDR2 SMNVEV (reference sequence). V lost 2 bases, J lost 0 bases, and 8 bases lay in between. CDR3 size: 15 residues. The CDR3 protein is CASSLGKYSNQPQHF. CDR3 bases: TGTGCCAGCAGTTTAGGGAAGTATAGCAATCAGCCCCAGCATTTT.

This clonotype was seen many times. This sequence joins TRBV2 and TRBJ1-3; TRBD1 agrees at 8 bases. The CDR3 extends over 14 amino acids. The J segment lost 2 bases and the V segment lost 6 bases, leaving 3 bases of the junction unmatched. In germline, CDR1 is SNHLY, CDR2 FYNNEI. Here the CDR3 reads CASRTQGAGNTIYF. CDR3 DNA: TGTGCCAGCAGAACACAGGGGGCTGGAAACACCATATATTTT.

This clonotype was counted ten times or more. This chain uses TRBV30 with TRBJ1-4, with D uncertain. V was pared by 0 bases and J by 8 bases, with 13 bases between. This CDR3 is 14 amino acids long. Germline-derived CDR1 and CDR2 are GTSNPN and SVGIG (reference sequence). The CDR3 here is CAWSVNGPGEKLFF. The CDR3 nucleotides read TGTGCCTGGAGTGTTAACGGCCCGGGGGAAAAACTGTTTTTT.

In its sample, this clonotype was seen many times. V is TRBV29-1 and J is TRBJ2-7; possibly TRBD1 or TRBD2 for D (6 bases each). Germline V gene lookup returns CDR1 SQVTM and CDR2 ANQGSEA. The length of the CDR3 is 13 residues. Trimming stripped 6 bases from V and 1 base from J, with 13 bases between. The CDR3 here is CSVRDTNSYEQYF. CDR3 DNA sequence: TGCAGCGTGCGGGACACTAATTCCTACGAGCAGTACTTC.

This clonotype was found a few times. The chain has TRBV19 and TRBJ2-1, with D unresolved. The V end was cut by 4 bases, the J end by 8 bases, with 27 bases between. The CDR3 is 18 residues long. In germline, CDR1 is LNHDA, CDR2 SQIVND (reference sequence). In DNA form, the CDR3 reads TGTGCCAGTAGTACCCCGTCCGAAGTCGCTCATGTGGTATATGAGCAGTTCTTC. It yields the protein CASSTPSEVAHVVYEQFF.

This clonotype was seen many times. The chain uses TRBV28 and TRBJ1-2; D may be TRBD1 (5 bases). V lost 6 bases to trimming and J lost 10 bases, with 9 bases between them. The length of the CDR3 is 10 residues. From germline, CDR1 is MDHEN and CDR2 SYDVKM. CDR3 nucleotides: TGTGCCAGCAGCAGCAGGGACTACACCTTC. It encodes CASSSRDYTF.

At least ten counts were recorded for this clonotype. The J gene is TRBJ1-1, the V gene TRBV2, with D maybe TRBD1 (5 bases). The germline CDR1 and CDR2 sequences are SNHLY and FYNNEI. The CDR3 covers 17 residues. The germline V and J ends were trimmed by 3 bases and 4 bases, with 21 bases remaining between them. The CDR3, as DNA: TGTGCCAGCAGTGATAGATCCGGGGTTATGGGGGGCACTGAAGCTTTCTTT. Its translation: CASSDRSGVMGGTEAFF.

This clonotype was observed many times. V gene TRBV30 combines with J gene TRBJ2-7, with D possibly being TRBD1 or TRBD2 (5 bases each). The CDR3 covers 14 residues. V lost 2 bases and J lost 4, with 15 bases in between. Germline CDR1 and CDR2: GTSNPN and SVGIG (reference sequence). In nucleotides, the CDR3 is TGTGCCTGGAGTATCGGGGCAGAAACATACGAGCAGTACTTC. Protein: CAWSIGAETYEQYF.

The chain joins TRBV25-1 to TRBJ1-2; D remains ambiguous. The CDR3 sequence is 14 residues long. Looked up from germline, CDR1 is MGHDK and CDR2 is SYGVNS. V lost 1 base and J 6 bases, leaving 12 bases between the germline ends. The CDR3 DNA follows: TGTGCCAGCAGTGAATCCGGTAGGGTCGATGGCTACACCTTC. Protein product: CASSESGRVDGYTF.

This clonotype was observed at least ten times. The CDR3 coding sequence is TGTGCCAGCAGTTTAACCGCGGGGGCATCGACTAATGAAAAACTGTTTTTT. Encoded protein: CASSLTAGASTNEKLFF. This chain uses TRBV12-3 or TRBV12-4 with TRBJ1-4, with a possible D match to TRBD1 (6 bases). The CDR3 covers 17 residues. Trimming removed 2 bases from V and 2 bases from J, with 15 bases in between.

This clonotype was seen ten or more times. V gene TRBV2 combines with J gene TRBJ2-2; 11 bases align to TRBD1. The V segment lost 5 bases and the J segment 7 bases; nucleotides outside the gene matches: 6. This CDR3 region has 15 residues. CDR1 SNHLY and CDR2 FYNNEI come from the germline V gene. The CDR3 is CASSQRTGGGGELFF. The CDR3 bases are TGTGCCAGCAGTCAAAGGACAGGGGGCGGCGGGGAGCTGTTTTTT.

In its sample, this clonotype was seen a few times. V gene TRBV3-2 combines with J gene TRBJ1-1. TRBV3-2 is reported as a pseudogene. The CDR3 loop spans 15 amino acids. CDR3 in DNA: TGTGCCAGCAGCCAAGATGTCAGGCGTCGAACTGAAGCTTTCTTT. It specifies CASSQDVRRRTEAFF.

This clonotype was seen repeatedly, ten times or more. This rearrangement joins TRBV7-9 to TRBJ2-7, with TRBD2 identical over 7 bases. The length of the CDR3 is 14 residues. With 5 bases clipped from V and 6 bases from J, the junction kept 10 bases outside the gene matches. From germline, CDR1 is SEHNR and CDR2 FQNEAQ (reference sequence). The DNA of the CDR3 is TGTGCCAGCAGCCACACGGGGACTAAGGTCGAGCAGTACTTC. Its translation is CASSHTGTKVEQYF.